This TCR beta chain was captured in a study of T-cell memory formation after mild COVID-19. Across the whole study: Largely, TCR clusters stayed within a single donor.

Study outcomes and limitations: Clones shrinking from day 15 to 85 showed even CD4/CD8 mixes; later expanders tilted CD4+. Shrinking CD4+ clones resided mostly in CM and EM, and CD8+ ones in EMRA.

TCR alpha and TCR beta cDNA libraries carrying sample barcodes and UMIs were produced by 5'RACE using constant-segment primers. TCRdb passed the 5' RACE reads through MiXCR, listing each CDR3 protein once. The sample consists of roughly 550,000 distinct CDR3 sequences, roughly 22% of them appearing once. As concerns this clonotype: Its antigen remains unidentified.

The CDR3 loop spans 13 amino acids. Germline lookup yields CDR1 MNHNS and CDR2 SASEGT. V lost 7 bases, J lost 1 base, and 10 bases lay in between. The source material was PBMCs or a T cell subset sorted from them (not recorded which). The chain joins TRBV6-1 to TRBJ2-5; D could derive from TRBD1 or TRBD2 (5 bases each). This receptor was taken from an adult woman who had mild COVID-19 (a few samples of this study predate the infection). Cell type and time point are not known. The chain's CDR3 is CASTRGVQETQYF. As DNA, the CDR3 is TGTGCCAGCACTCGGGGCGTCCAAGAGACCCAGTACTTC.